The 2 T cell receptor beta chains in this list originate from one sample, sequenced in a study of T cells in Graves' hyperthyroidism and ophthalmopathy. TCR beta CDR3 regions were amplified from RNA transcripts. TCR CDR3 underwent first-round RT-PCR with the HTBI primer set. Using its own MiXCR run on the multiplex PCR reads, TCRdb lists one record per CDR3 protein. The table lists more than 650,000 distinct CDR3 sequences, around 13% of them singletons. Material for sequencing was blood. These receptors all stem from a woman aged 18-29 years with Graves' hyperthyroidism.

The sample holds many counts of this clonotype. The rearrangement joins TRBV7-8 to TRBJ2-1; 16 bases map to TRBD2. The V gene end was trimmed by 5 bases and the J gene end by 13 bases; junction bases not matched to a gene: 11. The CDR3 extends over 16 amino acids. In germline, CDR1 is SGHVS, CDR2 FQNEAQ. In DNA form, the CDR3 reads TGTGCCAGCAGCCAGGGGTCCGGGACTAGCGGGAGGGACCAGTTCTTC. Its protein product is CASSQGSGTSGRDQFF.

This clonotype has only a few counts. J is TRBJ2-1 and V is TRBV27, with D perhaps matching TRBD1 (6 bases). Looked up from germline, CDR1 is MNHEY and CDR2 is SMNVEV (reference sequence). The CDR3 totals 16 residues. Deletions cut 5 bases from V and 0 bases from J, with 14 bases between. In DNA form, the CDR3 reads TGTGCCAGCAGTGCCCCCGGGACACGCTCCTACAATGAGCAGTTCTTC. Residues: CASSAPGTRSYNEQFF.